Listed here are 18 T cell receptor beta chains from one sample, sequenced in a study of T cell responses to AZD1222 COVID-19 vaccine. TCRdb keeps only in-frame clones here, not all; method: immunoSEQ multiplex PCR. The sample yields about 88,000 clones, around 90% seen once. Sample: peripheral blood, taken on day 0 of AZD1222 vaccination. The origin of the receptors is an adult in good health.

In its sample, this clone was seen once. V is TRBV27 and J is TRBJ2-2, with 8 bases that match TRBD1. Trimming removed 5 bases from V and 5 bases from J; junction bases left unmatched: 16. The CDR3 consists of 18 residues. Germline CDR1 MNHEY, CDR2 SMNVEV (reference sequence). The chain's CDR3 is CASSIVGWGRGPTGELFF. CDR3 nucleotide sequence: TGTGCCAGCAGTATCGTTGGATGGGGCAGGGGGCCAACCGGGGAGCTGTTTTTT.

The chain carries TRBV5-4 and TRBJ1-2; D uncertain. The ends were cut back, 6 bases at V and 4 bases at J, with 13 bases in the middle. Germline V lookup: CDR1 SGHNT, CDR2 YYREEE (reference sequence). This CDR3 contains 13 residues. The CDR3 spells CASTKLGFYGYTF. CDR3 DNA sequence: TGTGCCAGCACCAAATTAGGCTTCTATGGCTACACCTTC.

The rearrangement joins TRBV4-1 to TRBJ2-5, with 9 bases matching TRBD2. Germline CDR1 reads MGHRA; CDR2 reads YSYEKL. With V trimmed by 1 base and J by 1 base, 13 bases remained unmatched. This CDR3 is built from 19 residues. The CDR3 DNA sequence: TGCGCCAGCAGCCAAGGGTACGCGGGGGGGCCTCTAGTCCAAGAGACCCAGTACTTC. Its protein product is CASSQGYAGGPLVQETQYF.

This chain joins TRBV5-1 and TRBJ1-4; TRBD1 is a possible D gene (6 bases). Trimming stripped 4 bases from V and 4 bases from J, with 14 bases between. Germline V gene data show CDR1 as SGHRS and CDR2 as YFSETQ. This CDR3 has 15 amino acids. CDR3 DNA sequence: TGCGCCAGCAGCGCTCAGACAGGCAGTAATGAAAAACTGTTTTTT. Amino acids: CASSAQTGSNEKLFF.

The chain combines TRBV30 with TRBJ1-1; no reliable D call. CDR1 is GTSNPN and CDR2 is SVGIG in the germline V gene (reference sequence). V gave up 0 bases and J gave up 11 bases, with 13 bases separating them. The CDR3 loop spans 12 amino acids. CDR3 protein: CAWSVGSGGAFF. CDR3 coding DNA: TGTGCCTGGAGTGTAGGTTCGGGAGGCGCTTTCTTT.

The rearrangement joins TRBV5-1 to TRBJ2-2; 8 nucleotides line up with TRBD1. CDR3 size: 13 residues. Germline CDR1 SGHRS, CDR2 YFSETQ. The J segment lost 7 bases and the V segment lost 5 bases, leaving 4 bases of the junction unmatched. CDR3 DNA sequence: TGCGCCAGCAGGCAGGGGGCTAACGGGGAGCTGTTTTTT. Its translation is CASRQGANGELFF.

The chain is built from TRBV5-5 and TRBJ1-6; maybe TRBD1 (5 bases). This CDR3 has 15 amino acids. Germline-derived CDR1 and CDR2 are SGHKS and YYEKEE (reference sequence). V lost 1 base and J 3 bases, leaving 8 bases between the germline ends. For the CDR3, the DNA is TGTGCCAGCAGCTTGACAGGCGTCTATAATTCACCCCTCCACTTT. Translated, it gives CASSLTGVYNSPLHF.

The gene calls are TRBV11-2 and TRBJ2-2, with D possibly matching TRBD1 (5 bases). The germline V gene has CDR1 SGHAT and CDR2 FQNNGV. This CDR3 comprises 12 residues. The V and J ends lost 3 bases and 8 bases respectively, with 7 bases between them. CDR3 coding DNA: TGTGCCAGCAGCTTGACAGCGGGGGAGCTGTTTTTT. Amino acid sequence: CASSLTAGELFF.

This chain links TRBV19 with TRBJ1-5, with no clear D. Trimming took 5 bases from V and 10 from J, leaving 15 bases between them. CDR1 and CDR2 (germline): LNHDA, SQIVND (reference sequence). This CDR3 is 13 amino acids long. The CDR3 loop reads CASSPPPTPPQHF. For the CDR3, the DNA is TGTGCCAGTAGTCCTCCCCCTACCCCTCCCCAGCATTTT.

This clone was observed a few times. The CDR3 sequence is CASSPLPPGGGGELFF. The CDR3, as DNA: TGCGCCAGCAGCCCCCTTCCCCCAGGGGGCGGGGGGGAGCTGTTTTTT. The chain joins TRBV4-3 to TRBJ2-2, with TRBD1 matching 8 bases. Germline trimming cut 4 bases from V and 8 bases from J; bases unmatched to any gene: 12. The CDR3 is 16 amino acids. Germline lookup yields CDR1 LGHNA and CDR2 YSLEER.

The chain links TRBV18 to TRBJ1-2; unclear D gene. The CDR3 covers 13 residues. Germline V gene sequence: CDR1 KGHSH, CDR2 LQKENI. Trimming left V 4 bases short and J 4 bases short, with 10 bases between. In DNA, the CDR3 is TGTGCCAGCTCACGGGAAAAGCTCTATGGCTACACCTTC. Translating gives CASSREKLYGYTF.

The CDR3 DNA reads as TGTGCCTGGGGATTGACAGGCTCTGGAAACACCATATATTTT. It translates to CAWGLTGSGNTIYF. The rearrangement uses TRBV30 and TRBJ1-3, with D perhaps matching TRBD1 (6 bases). The germline gives CDR1 GTSNPN, CDR2 SVGIG (reference sequence). CDR3 length: 14 residues. Trimming cost V 5 bases and J 0 bases, with 11 bases left between them. The complete variable domain, with remaining parts taken from reference TRBV30 and TRBJ1-3, reads SQTIHQWPATLVQPVGSPLSLECTVEGTSNPNLYWYRQAAGRGLQLLFYSVGIGQISSEVPQNLSASRPQDRQFILSSKKLLLSDSGFYLCAWGLTGSGNTIYFGEGSWLTVV.

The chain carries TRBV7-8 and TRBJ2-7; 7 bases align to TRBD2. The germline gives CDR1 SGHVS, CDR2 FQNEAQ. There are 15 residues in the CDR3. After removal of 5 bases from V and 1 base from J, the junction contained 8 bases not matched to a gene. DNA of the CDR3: TGTGCCAGCAGCCCCCCCCGGGGGGAGTCCTACGAGCAGTACTTC. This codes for CASSPPRGESYEQYF. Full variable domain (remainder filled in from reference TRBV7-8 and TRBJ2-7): GAGVSQSPRYKVAKRGQDVALRCDPISGHVSLFWYQQALGQGPEFLTYFQNEAQLDKSGLPSDRFFAERPEGSVSTLKIQRTQQEDSAVYLCASSPPRGESYEQYFGPGTRLTVT.

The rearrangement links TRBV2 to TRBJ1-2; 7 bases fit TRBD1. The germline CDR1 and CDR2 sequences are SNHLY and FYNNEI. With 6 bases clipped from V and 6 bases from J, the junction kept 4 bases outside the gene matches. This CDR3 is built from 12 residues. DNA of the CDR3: TGTGCCAGCAGACGACAGGGCCATGGCTACACCTTC. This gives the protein CASRRQGHGYTF.

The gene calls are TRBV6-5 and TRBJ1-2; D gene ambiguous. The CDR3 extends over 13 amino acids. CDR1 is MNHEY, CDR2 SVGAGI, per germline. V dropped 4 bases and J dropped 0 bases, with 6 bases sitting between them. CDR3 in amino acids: CASSWRSNYGYTF. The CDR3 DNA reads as TGTGCCAGCAGTTGGAGATCTAACTATGGCTACACCTTC.

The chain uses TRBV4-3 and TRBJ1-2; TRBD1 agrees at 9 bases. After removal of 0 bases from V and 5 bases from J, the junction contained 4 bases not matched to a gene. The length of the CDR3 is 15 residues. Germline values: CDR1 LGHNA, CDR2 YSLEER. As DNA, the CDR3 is TGCGCCAGCAGCCAAGATGGGACAGGGTTTTATGGCTACACCTTC. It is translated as CASSQDGTGFYGYTF.

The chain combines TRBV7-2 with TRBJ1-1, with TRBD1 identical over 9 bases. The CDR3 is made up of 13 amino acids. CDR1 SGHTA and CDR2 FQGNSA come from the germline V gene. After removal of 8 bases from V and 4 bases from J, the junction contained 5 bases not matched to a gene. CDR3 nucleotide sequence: TGTGCCAGCTCGATGGACAGGGGCACTGAAGCTTTCTTT. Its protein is CASSMDRGTEAFF.

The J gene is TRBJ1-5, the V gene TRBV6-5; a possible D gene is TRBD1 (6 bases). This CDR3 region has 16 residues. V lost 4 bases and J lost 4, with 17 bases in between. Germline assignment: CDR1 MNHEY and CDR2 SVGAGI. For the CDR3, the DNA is TGTGCCAGCAGTTCTAGTCGGGACATCCCGAATCAGCCCCAGCATTTT. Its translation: CASSSSRDIPNQPQHF.